Only a few counts were recorded for the clone carrying this T cell receptor beta chain. Its antigen remains unknown. This sample was taken from a study of cytomegalovirus exposure and HLA in healthy donors. Findings and limits, study-wide: Rarity marked most TCR sequences, yet some public TCRs occurred in many donors.

Primers: 60 Vbeta forward and 13 Jbeta reverse. Here immunoSEQ multiplex PCR was the method, and the copy in TCRdb shows in-frame clones only, minus some. Here the sample spans over 120,000 clones, about 10% being singletons. CDR3 length: 18 amino acids. With 5 bases removed from V and 1 base from J, the gap between germline ends came to 24 bases. Germline CDR1 reads SGHTA; CDR2 reads FQGNSA. Sequencing was done on a sample of PBMCs. The sequence came from a man aged 50 to 59 in good health and CMV-seronegative. The chain carries TRBV7-2 and TRBJ2-7; TRBD2 is a possible D gene (6 bases). In DNA, the CDR3 is TGTGCCAGCAGCGAAGCCGGGACTTCTACCTTTTCTTCCTACGAGCAGTACTTC. It encodes CASSEAGTSTFSSYEQYF.